The 13 T cell receptor beta chains listed next were all sequenced from one sample in a study of shared clonotypes between healthy human individuals. Naive CD8 cells, CD45RO-negative and positively selected for CCR7, excluded terminally differentiated effector memory CD45RA+ cells. Clones were read by immunoSEQ multiplex PCR, and TCRdb kept only the in-frame ones, dropping some. Of 630,000 or so clones in the sample, roughly 98% were seen once. Sequences were obtained from naive CD8+ T cells sorted from blood. The receptors were gathered from a man in his thirties or forties in good health.

The rearrangement links TRBV20-1 to TRBJ2-5; D call uncertain. This CDR3 is 11 amino acids long. V was pared by 6 bases and J by 3 bases, with 8 bases between. The V gene's germline CDR1 is DFQATT and CDR2 SNEGSKA (reference sequence). The CDR3, as DNA: TGCAGTGCCGATCATGAAGAGACCCAGTACTTC. Its translation: CSADHEETQYF.

This clone was recorded only once. The V call is TRBV6-1, the J call TRBJ2-7, with 8 bases aligning to TRBD1. Looked up from germline, CDR1 is MNHNS and CDR2 is SASEGT. V shed 8 bases, J shed 2 bases, and the junction held 8 bases outside the gene matches. This CDR3 comprises 14 residues. The CDR3 loop is CASEDRGLTYEQYF. The CDR3 DNA reads TGTGCCAGCGAAGACAGGGGACTTACCTACGAGCAGTACTTC.

This clone was picked up one time. The chain employs TRBV15 and TRBJ2-5; 10 bases align to TRBD2. The J segment lost 5 bases and the V segment lost 5 bases, leaving 14 bases of the junction unmatched. Germline CDR1 is LNHNV and CDR2 is YYDKDF (reference sequence). The CDR3 contains 17 residues. The CDR3: CATSDRVALAGMETQYF. The CDR3 DNA sequence: TGTGCCACCAGCGACAGGGTAGCACTAGCGGGAATGGAGACCCAGTACTTC.

This chain links TRBV29-1 with TRBJ1-1; TRBD1 agrees at 8 bases. J was trimmed by 0 bases and V by 7 bases; bases with no gene match: 16. The CDR3 contains 17 residues. Germline lookup yields CDR1 SQVTM and CDR2 ANQGSEA. The CDR3, as DNA: TGCAGCGCGGGGGGAAACAGGGGGAACAAACTGAACACTGAAGCTTTCTTT. The encoded protein is CSAGGNRGNKLNTEAFF.

The chain joins TRBV9 to TRBJ2-1, with D hard to call. V was cut by 5 bases and J by 3 bases, with 9 bases left in between. The length of the CDR3 is 13 residues. CDR1 and CDR2 (germline): SGDLS, YYNGEE. CDR3 region: CASSPLLYNEQFF. In DNA form, the CDR3 reads TGTGCCAGCAGTCCCCTCCTCTACAATGAGCAGTTCTTC.

V is TRBV5-1 and J is TRBJ2-7; no definite D call. V was clipped by 0 bases and J by 1 base, with 11 bases between them. Germline values: CDR1 SGHRS, CDR2 YFSETQ. The CDR3 spans 15 residues. The CDR3 sequence is CASSLVGLSSYEQYF. CDR3 in DNA: TGCGCCAGCAGCTTGGTAGGGTTATCTTCCTACGAGCAGTACTTC.

The chain couples TRBV2 to TRBJ1-2; 8 bases are shared with TRBD1. Germline loops: CDR1 SNHLY, CDR2 FYNNEI. The trim removed 6 bases at V and 14 bases at J, leaving 5 bases unmatched. The CDR3 has 10 amino acids. CDR3 nucleotide sequence: TGTGCCAGCAGAGGGACAGGACAGACCTTC. It is translated as CASRGTGQTF. The full variable domain, completed using reference TRBV2 and TRBJ1-2, is EPEVTQTPSHQVTQMGQEVILRCVPISNHLYFYWYRQILGQKVEFLVSFYNNEISEKSEIFDDQFSVERPDGSNFTLKIRSTKLEDSAMYFCASRGTGQTFGSGTRLTVV.

This chain links TRBV10-3 with TRBJ2-7; 7 positions agree with TRBD2. Unmatched junction bases numbered 13, after V lost 11 bases and J lost 3 bases. There are 14 residues in the CDR3. The germline CDR1 and CDR2 sequences are ENHRY and SYGVKD. This CDR3 reads CAVGGTDNIYEQYF. The CDR3 DNA reads as TGTGCCGTGGGGGGGACCGACAATATCTACGAGCAGTACTTC.

CDR3 region: CARSKLRVRSTEAFF. The DNA of the CDR3 is TGTGCCAGAAGCAAGCTCAGGGTTCGAAGCACTGAAGCTTTCTTT. V is TRBV5-3 and J is TRBJ1-1; weak D call: TRBD1 (5 bases). TRBV5-3 is annotated as an ORF whose role is uncertain. V shed 4 bases and J shed 4 bases, with 17 bases lying between them. The CDR3 length is 15 residues.

V is TRBV30 and J is TRBJ2-1; 9 positions match TRBD2. The CDR3 runs to 15 residues. V was clipped by 3 bases and J by 6 bases; unmatched bases: 9. The germline V gene has CDR1 GTSNPN and CDR2 SVGIG (reference sequence). The CDR3 is CAWSGGLAGSNEQFF. The CDR3 DNA reads as TGTGCCTGGAGCGGAGGGCTAGCGGGATCCAATGAGCAGTTCTTC.

The chain links TRBV27 to TRBJ1-2; tentative D call: TRBD1 (5 bases). In germline, CDR1 is MNHEY, CDR2 SMNVEV (reference sequence). V lost 3 bases, J lost 4 bases, and 9 bases lay in between. The length of the CDR3 is 13 residues. The CDR3 DNA reads TGTGCCAGCAGTTTGGCAGGGACCTATGGCTACACCTTC. It specifies CASSLAGTYGYTF.

A note on this clone: The DNA is omitted, as the CDR3 cannot be located on it reliably, and the CDR3 follows TCRdb's listing. This chain's CDR3 is CASSSSDMPGNTIYF. The chain carries TRBV6-5 and TRBJ1-3; TRBD1, as called in the table, went unchecked against the DNA. Germline V lookup: CDR1 MNHEY, CDR2 SVGAGI. From its first to its last residue, the CDR3 has 15 amino acids.

This clone was counted once. The CDR3: CASSTTGVGANVLTF. CDR3 nucleotide sequence: TGTGCCAGCAGCACCACAGGGGTAGGGGCCAACGTCCTGACTTTC. The chain combines TRBV7-9 with TRBJ2-6; 7 nucleotides line up with TRBD1. Germline CDR1 SEHNR, CDR2 FQNEAQ (reference sequence). V lost 5 bases to trimming and J lost 4 bases; unmatched junction nucleotides: 5. CDR3 length: 15 residues.